Described below is a single T cell receptor (beta chain) sequence and its context. This specimen comes from a study of blood T cell repertoires in COVID-19. Study context: T cells, B-cell-depleted T cells, or PBMCs supplied cDNA or gDNA.

How the authors handled the data: How many nucleated cells were present was estimated from reference gene primer amplification. Measured with immunoSEQ multiplex PCR; TCRdb has only the in-frame clones, and not every one. V, J and clone size are taken as reported in that table, and D and trimming were inferred from the DNA itself. The table records under 250,000 clones, approximately 85% of them present only once. The receptor was derived from a woman in her 70s with acute or convalescent COVID-19. The sequenced sample consisted of peripheral blood.

CDR3 sequence: CASSLDWKTGGYTF. As DNA, the CDR3 is TGTGCCAGCAGCTTAGACTGGAAGACGGGGGGCTACACCTTC. V gene TRBV11-2 combines with J gene TRBJ1-2; D is unresolved. There are 14 residues in the CDR3. The germline CDR1 and CDR2 sequences are SGHAT and FQNNGV. Trimming pared 0 bases from V and 8 bases from J, leaving 13 bases between.